This T cell receptor (beta chain) appears in the sequencing data of a study of blood T cells in healthy people across ages. Study-level information: Template-switching capture recovered about one barcoded beta molecule per two T cells.

The length of the CDR3 is 18 residues. Per the germline V gene, CDR1 is KGHSH and CDR2 is LQKENI. Germline trimming cut 5 bases from V and 0 bases from J; bases unmatched to any gene: 10. Next came a second PCR, run for about 6 to 12 cycles, which used a sample-barcoded 5' primer along with a J-beta primer mix. TCRdb used MiXCR to reprocess the 5' RACE reads, holding one entry per CDR3 protein. The sample has 540,000 or so distinct CDR3 sequences, roughly a quarter seen once. This clonotype was detected a few times. The chain joins TRBV18 to TRBJ2-6; 7 nucleotides align to TRBD1. The source is a woman in her 70s in good health. The specimen sequenced was blood. The CDR3 DNA is TGTGCCAGCTCAAATAACCGGGACAGTAGCTCTGGGGCCAACGTCCTGACTTTC. It is translated as CASSNNRDSSSGANVLTF.